These T cell receptor beta chains were read from a single sample in a study of T cells in Graves' hyperthyroidism and ophthalmopathy. TCRdb reprocessed the multiplex PCR reads via MiXCR and lists one record per CDR3 protein. The table includes around 280,000 distinct CDR3 sequences, 13% detected once. The sequenced sample was blood. The receptor source for this set is a woman in her twenties or thirties with Graves' hyperthyroidism that later progressed to Graves' ophthalmopathy. Both conserved end residues are part of each CDR3. The D gene is left open where the match is weak. Where a row states a size, it is once, few, many or the class of an expanded clone; other rows omit it.

TRBD2,TRBJ2-1,TRBV6-2/TRBV6-3,.,CASSGTSASSYNEQFF,TGTGCCAGCAGTGGGACTAGCGCCAGCTCCTACAATGAGCAGTTCTTC
.,TRBJ2-3,TRBV7-3,many,CASSLNGGNTDTQYF,TGTGCCAGCAGCTTAAACGGCGGAAACACAGATACGCAGTATTTT
.,TRBJ2-1,TRBV12-3/TRBV12-4,.,CSSSSTGTEQFF,TGTTCCAGCAGTTCGACCGGGACCGAGCAGTTCTTC
.,TRBJ2-7,TRBV27,many,CASRSSYEQYF,TGTGCCAGCAGATCTTCCTACGAGCAGTACTTC
TRBD1,TRBJ2-6,TRBV7-9,many,CASSTDRDRRVGGANVLTF,TGTGCCAGCAGCACCGACCGGGACAGGCGCGTTGGTGGGGCCAACGTCCTGACTTTC
TRBD1,TRBJ1-4,TRBV19,.,CASTPGTAGEKLFF,TGTGCCAGTACCCCAGGGACAGCCGGGGAAAAACTGTTTTTT
.,TRBJ2-7,TRBV7-2,many,CASSPTGSEQYF,TGTGCCAGCAGCCCGACAGGATCCGAGCAGTACTTC
TRBD2,TRBJ2-7,TRBV2,many,CASSETSGMLNEQYF,TGTGCCAGCAGCGAGACTAGCGGGATGTTGAACGAGCAGTACTTC
TRBD2,TRBJ2-1,TRBV28,many,CASSFGGGPAHEQFF,TGTGCCAGCAGTTTTGGGGGAGGGCCGGCCCATGAGCAGTTCTTC
.,TRBJ1-6,TRBV28,many,CASSLVGMYNSPLHF,TGTGCCAGCAGTTTAGTCGGCATGTATAATTCACCCCTCCACTTT
.,TRBJ2-3,TRBV2,many,CASSEADYTDTQYF,TGTGCCAGCAGTGAAGCGGACTACACAGATACGCAGTATTTT
.,TRBJ2-1,TRBV18,many,CASSLRGTDNNEQFF,TGTGCCAGCTCCCTTCGGGGGACGGACAACAATGAGCAGTTCTTC
.,TRBJ2-1,TRBV11-2,many,CASSFRRENNEQFF,TGTGCCAGCAGCTTTCGGAGGGAGAACAATGAGCAGTTCTTC
.,TRBJ2-4,TRBV18,many,CASSPPAKNIQYF,TGTGCCAGCTCACCACCGGCCAAAAACATTCAGTACTTC
.,TRBJ1-4,TRBV30,.,CAWSSGVSRVEKLFF,TGTGCCTGGAGTTCGGGGGTCTCGAGGGTGGAAAAACTGTTTTTT
.,TRBJ1-5,TRBV2,.,CASTIGGGNQPQHF,TGTGCCAGCACCATAGGAGGGGGCAATCAGCCCCAGCATTTT
TRBD2,TRBJ2-5,TRBV6-2/TRBV6-3,many,CASSYEPDGPGTSGRWETQYF,TGTGCCAGCAGTTACGAGCCGGACGGACCCGGGACTAGCGGGAGGTGGGAGACCCAGTACTTC
.,TRBJ1-1,TRBV12-3/TRBV12-4,many,CASSLQTGHEAFF,TGTGCCAGCAGTTTACAAACAGGACATGAAGCTTTCTTT
.,TRBJ2-5,TRBV20-1,many,CSALREETQYF,TGCAGTGCCCTCAGGGAAGAGACCCAGTACTTC
.,TRBJ2-3,TRBV4-2,few,CASSQEGGGGPTDTQYF,TGTGCCAGCAGCCAAGAAGGAGGGGGAGGGCCGACAGATACGCAGTATTTT
.,TRBJ2-7,TRBV7-9,many,CASSPASYSSYEQYF,TGTGCCAGCAGCCCAGCCTCTTACTCCTCCTACGAGCAGTACTTC
.,TRBJ2-2,TRBV3-1,many,CASSLWTTEAGELFF,TGTGCCAGCAGCCTCTGGACTACCGAGGCCGGGGAGCTGTTTTTT
.,TRBJ1-1,TRBV6-2/TRBV6-3,many,CASSNAAIHNSEAFF,TGTGCCAGCAGTAATGCCGCTATTCACAACTCTGAAGCTTTCTTT
.,TRBJ1-1,TRBV28,medium-sized,CASRPYSSWNTEAFF,TGTGCCAGCAGACCCTACTCAAGCTGGAACACTGAAGCTTTCTTT
TRBD1,TRBJ2-2,TRBV29-1,.,CSVRDRNTGELFF,TGCAGCGTTCGGGACAGGAACACCGGGGAGCTGTTTTTT
.,TRBJ2-7,TRBV10-3,many,CAISEGVGSYEQYF,TGTGCCATCAGTGAGGGGGTCGGCTCCTACGAGCAGTACTTC
.,TRBJ1-2,TRBV7-9,many,CASSFGQGDGYTF,TGTGCCAGCAGCTTCGGTCAGGGCGACGGCTACACCTTC
TRBD2,TRBJ2-3,TRBV14,many,CASSDGTSGSDAIDTQYF,TGTGCCAGCAGCGACGGGACTAGCGGGAGTGATGCTATCGATACGCAGTATTTT
.,TRBJ1-5,TRBV7-2,many,CASSLSGKPQHF,TGTGCCAGCAGCTTAAGTGGAAAGCCCCAGCATTTT
.,TRBJ1-3,TRBV2,many,CASQGSGLHSGNTIYF,TGTGCCAGTCAGGGCTCGGGACTCCACTCTGGAAACACCATATATTTT
.,TRBJ1-5,TRBV10-3,few,CAISPTGQSNQPQHF,TGTGCCATCAGTCCAACCGGACAGAGCAATCAGCCCCAGCATTTT
.,TRBJ1-5,TRBV2,many,CASSDGSHGTQHF,TGTGCCAGCAGTGACGGGAGCCACGGGACCCAGCATTTT
.,TRBJ2-3,TRBV7-2,many,CASSLGGEFSDTQYF,TGTGCCAGCAGCTTAGGTGGCGAATTCTCGGATACGCAGTATTTT
.,TRBJ2-1,TRBV29-1,many,CSVEDPPHNEQFF,TGCAGCGTTGAAGACCCCCCTCACAATGAGCAGTTCTTC
.,TRBJ2-5,TRBV6-1,many,CASKAGQETQYF,TGTGCCAGCAAGGCGGGACAAGAGACCCAGTACTTC
TRBD1,TRBJ1-2,TRBV6-2/TRBV6-3,many,CASSYGQGENYGYTF,TGTGCCAGCAGTTACGGACAGGGAGAAAACTATGGCTACACCTTC
.,TRBJ2-1,TRBV6-2/TRBV6-3,many,CASSQDPGGSSYNEQFF,TGTGCCAGCAGCCAAGATCCGGGCGGTAGCTCCTACAATGAGCAGTTCTTC
.,TRBJ2-5,TRBV27,many,CASSLRQGRYQETQYF,TGTGCCAGCAGTTTGCGGCAGGGGCGCTATCAAGAGACCCAGTACTTC
TRBD2,TRBJ2-1,TRBV6-2/TRBV6-3,.,CASRAHPSSGRDYNEQFF,TGTGCCAGCAGGGCCCACCCCTCTAGCGGGAGAGATTACAATGAGCAGTTCTTC
.,TRBJ1-2,TRBV20-1,many,CSASQFRTVNYGYTF,TGCAGTGCTAGTCAATTTCGGACCGTGAACTATGGCTACACCTTC
TRBD2,TRBJ2-7,TRBV27,few,CASRAPGLGLLEQYF,TGTGCCAGCAGGGCTCCGGGACTAGGGCTCCTCGAGCAGTACTTC
.,TRBJ1-1,TRBV28,many,CASSLGGQGAFF,TGTGCCAGCAGTTTGGGGGGGCAGGGAGCTTTCTTT
.,TRBJ1-1,TRBV27,.,CASSLRLPATEAFF,TGTGCCAGCAGTTTAAGATTGCCAGCGACTGAAGCTTTCTTT
TRBD2,TRBJ2-5,TRBV11-3,many,CASSLPPSGRPAKTQYF,TGTGCCAGCAGCTTACCCCCTAGCGGGAGGCCCGCAAAGACCCAGTACTTC
TRBD1,TRBJ2-7,TRBV18,.,CASSRGTGESYEQYF,TGTGCCAGCTCACGGGGGACAGGGGAGTCCTACGAGCAGTACTTC
TRBD1,TRBJ2-7,TRBV5-4,.,CASSPEGTGADEQYF,TGTGCCAGCAGCCCTGAGGGGACAGGGGCTGACGAGCAGTACTTC
.,TRBJ1-4,TRBV7-2,many,CASSLGQGKEKLFF,TGTGCCAGCAGCTTGGGGCAGGGCAAGGAAAAACTGTTTTTT
.,TRBJ1-3,TRBV12-3/TRBV12-4,many,CASSLGGPNTIYF,TGTGCCAGCAGTTTGGGGGGGCCCAACACCATATATTTT
TRBD1,TRBJ1-1,TRBV28,.,CASSKYRGIRTEAFF,TGTGCCAGCAGTAAATACAGGGGTATCAGGACTGAAGCTTTCTTT
.,TRBJ1-5,TRBV10-3,many,CAISESGPQHF,TGTGCCATCAGTGAGTCGGGCCCCCAGCATTTT
.,TRBJ2-1,TRBV19,.,CASKWTDSSYNEQFF,TGTGCCAGTAAATGGACGGACTCCTCCTACAATGAGCAGTTCTTC
.,TRBJ2-5,TRBV28,many,CASSFRAPETQYF,TGTGCCAGCAGTTTTAGGGCCCCGGAGACCCAGTACTTC
TRBD2,TRBJ2-1,TRBV6-2/TRBV6-3,many,CASRKSGLARPRGYNEQFF,TGTGCCAGCAGGAAATCGGGACTAGCGCGACCCCGGGGGTACAATGAGCAGTTCTTC
TRBD1,TRBJ2-7,TRBV3-1,many,CASSPSPGQAYEQYF,TGTGCCAGCAGCCCTTCACCGGGACAGGCCTACGAGCAGTACTTC
.,TRBJ2-1,TRBV7-9,many,CASSSGVVTYNEQFF,TGTGCCAGCAGCTCGGGGGTTGTTACCTACAATGAGCAGTTCTTC
TRBD2,TRBJ2-1,TRBV12-3/TRBV12-4,many,CASSPLAGATYNEQFF,TGTGCCAGCAGTCCGTTAGCGGGAGCCACTTACAATGAGCAGTTCTTC
.,TRBJ2-7,TRBV18,many,CASSPFENEQYF,TGTGCCAGCTCACCATTTGAAAACGAGCAGTACTTC
TRBD2,TRBJ2-1,TRBV19,.,CASSIVVSGRNEQFF,TGTGCCAGTAGTATAGTGGTTAGCGGGAGGAATGAGCAGTTCTTC
TRBD1,TRBJ2-3,TRBV7-9,.,CASSPLGQGADTQYF,TGTGCCAGCAGCCCCTTGGGACAGGGGGCAGATACGCAGTATTTT